The source of this T cell receptor beta chain is a study of T cell responses to AZD1222 COVID-19 vaccine listed by TCRdb under 2021. Regarding the complete study: Because spike-specific TCR depth and breadth did not differ between the two schedules, AZD1222 recipients who got a second dose at roughly 4 weeks were pooled with those who got a second dose at roughly 12 weeks. TCR sequencing covered fewer than 250 trial participants: 200 to 210 given two doses of AZD1222 and about 26 given two doses of MenACWY control vaccine. Enrollment into the trials was organized by age into subgroups of 18-55, 56-69 and 70-plus years, and those subgroups contained approximately 160, 26 and 62 TCR-sequenced participants, respectively. Overall results and qualifications from the work: Nearly half of unique spike-specific TCRs reportedly recognized epitopes outside regions mutated in the B.1.351 and B.1.1.7 variants. Because no day 14 peak-response samples were available, repertoires were characterized only after the peak T cell response. Conclusions about previously exposed vaccinees were limited because only six AZD1222 recipients were SARS-CoV-2 seropositive at baseline. The 56-69-year group was small, and its depth increase did not reach significance, likely because of low power. The whole spike protein was spanned by vaccine-associated CD4 TCRs, and dominant responses were seen in regions 160-218 and 743-854. Participants were mostly white British and included more females than males, and it was suggested by the authors that clonal diversity may have been underestimated. After two AZD1222 doses, spike-specific TCR breadth and depth were significantly higher than at day 0 and than in MenACWY recipients.

On this clone itself: Its antigen target is currently unknown. Per-base qualities were not stored, and no clone one base away is much larger.

The CDR3 regions of human TCRbeta chains were subjected to immunosequencing. As for the authors' bioinformatics: TCRs in the repertoires were matched against a reference library of SARS-CoV-2-specific TCRs that had been generated with the MIRA antigen-specificity platform. Breadth was defined as the fraction of unique TCRs that were SARS-CoV-2-associated, and depth was defined as the fraction of total T cells that were SARS-CoV-2-associated. Using the MIRA data, each spike-specific TCR was mapped to the spike region that the TCR reacts to and placed in a CD4 or CD8 class. Log10-transformed breadth and depth values were compared by one-way ANOVA with Sidak's multiple comparisons tests. Here the immuneACCESS table is served through TCRdb, limited to in-frame sequences with V and J called. Missing clones are a known gap in these copies; in checked studies unresolved V genes cover under half, and the rest lacks a known reason. Clone size and V and J calls were adopted from that table, with D and trimming inferred from the DNA. This sample holds approximately 73,000 clones; around four fifths were observed only once. The top ten clonotypes cover around 2.8% of the sample.

The CDR3, cysteine through phenylalanine, is 16 amino acids long. Of all the DNA, just the CDR3 is kept, 48 bases in frame from base 1. Sequences SGHTA (CDR1) and FQGNSA (CDR2) are obtained from the germline V gene. Trimming removed 0 bases from V and 1 base from J, leaving 12 bases between the germline ends. Taken with the paper, the label for time point translates to: baseline before first vaccination. The vaccinee samples were drawn from two UK trials, COV001 and COV002, one of which was a single-blind randomized controlled phase 2/3 trial testing AZD1222 (ChAdOx1 nCoV-19) in healthy adults. For TCRbeta chain sequencing, PBMC samples from trial participants were taken at day 0 and at day 28 after the second dose.

The sample in question was peripheral blood, obtained on day 0 of AZD1222 vaccination. The sequence was collected from an adult in good health. The chain uses TRBV7-2 and TRBJ1-1; TRBD1 is possibly the D segment (5 matching bases). The DNA sequence reads TGTGCCAGCAGCTTAGCTGGTACAGGAGAGAACACTGAAGCTTTCTTT. The resulting protein is CASSLAGTGENTEAFF.